Below, 18 T cell receptor beta chains from the same sample are listed, as sequenced in a study of T-cell memory formation after mild COVID-19. TCRdb used MiXCR to reprocess the 5' RACE reads, holding one entry per CDR3 protein. The sample yields over 300,000 distinct CDR3 sequences, 20% to 25% seen once. The source material was PBMCs or a T cell subset sorted from them (not recorded which). All receptors derive from a man between 18 and 29 years old who had mild COVID-19 (a few samples of this study predate the infection). Cell type and time point are not known.

The CDR3 spells CSAGGDAYTEAFF. CDR3 bases: TGCAGTGCAGGGGGAGACGCTTACACTGAAGCTTTCTTT. The chain combines TRBV20-1 with TRBJ1-1; weak D call: TRBD1 (6 bases). The ends were cut back, 6 bases at V and 3 bases at J, with 14 bases in the middle. This CDR3 is 13 amino acids long. CDR1 is DFQATT and CDR2 is SNEGSKA in the germline V gene (reference sequence).

The table lists this clonotype with a few counts. J is TRBJ1-6 and V is TRBV7-6; D remains ambiguous. The CDR3 length is 15 residues. Trimming removed 4 bases from V and 11 bases from J, with 18 bases in between. The germline V gene has CDR1 SGHVS and CDR2 FNYEAQ. The CDR3 DNA reads TGTGCCAGCAGCTACTCGACGGCCACGCCGGCACCCCTCCACTTT. It specifies CASSYSTATPAPLHF.

The chain links TRBV6-6 to TRBJ2-3; D unclear. The germline CDR1 and CDR2 sequences are MNHNY and SVGAGI (reference sequence). Trimming cost V 2 bases and J 0 bases, with 15 bases left between them. CDR3 length equals 17 residues. CDR3 loop: CASSYPLEALSTDTQYF. The CDR3 nucleotides are TGTGCCAGCAGTTACCCCCTCGAGGCCCTAAGCACAGATACGCAGTATTTT.

This chain joins TRBV5-1 and TRBJ2-1; a possible D gene is TRBD1 (5 bases). Germline CDR1 is SGHRS and CDR2 is YFSETQ. CDR3 length: 13 amino acids. Deletions cut 5 bases from V and 5 bases from J, with 11 bases between. The CDR3, as DNA: TGCGCCAGCAGTTCCCAGGGTCACAATGAGCAGTTCTTC. Amino acids: CASSSQGHNEQFF.

In its sample, this clonotype was seen many times. V and J are TRBV6-4 and TRBJ2-6; D is unresolved. CDR3 length: 14 amino acids. Germline V gene data show CDR1 as MRHNA and CDR2 as SNTAGT. V lost 2 bases, J lost 0 bases, and 2 bases lay in between. This chain's CDR3 is CASSDNSGANVLTF. Here the CDR3 DNA reads TGTGCCAGCAGTGACAACTCTGGGGCCAACGTCCTGACTTTC.

Ten or more counts support this clonotype. The J gene is TRBJ2-7, the V gene TRBV12-3 or TRBV12-4; perhaps D is TRBD1 or TRBD2 (5 bases each). The V gene lost 6 bases and the J gene lost 6 bases, with 12 bases spanning the gap. There are 12 residues in the CDR3. CDR3 sequence reads: CASSRDLGEQYV. CDR3 sequence (DNA): TGTGCCAGCAGCCGGGACCTAGGCGAGCAGTACGTC.

This clonotype came up many times. This chain uses TRBV20-1 with TRBJ2-2; TRBD1 matches 8 bases. The CDR3 loop spans 17 amino acids. The trim removed 4 bases at V and 1 base at J, leaving 11 bases unmatched. Germline V lookup: CDR1 DFQATT, CDR2 SNEGSKA (reference sequence). CDR3 amino acids: CSATGPRGQGNTGELFF. CDR3 nucleotides: TGCAGTGCTACAGGCCCCAGGGGGCAAGGGAACACCGGGGAGCTGTTTTTT.

V gene TRBV7-2 combines with J gene TRBJ1-1; D remains unclear. Germline V gives CDR1 SGHTA, CDR2 FQGNSA. The V gene lost 1 base and the J gene lost 4 bases, with 7 bases spanning the gap. This CDR3 spans 13 amino acids. CDR3 DNA sequence: TGTGCCAGCAGCTTAGAGGCCATCACTGAAGCTTTCTTT. Residues: CASSLEAITEAFF.

This clonotype turned up a few times. The CDR3 protein is CASSLSGLRGGSSYNEQFF. The CDR3 region has the DNA TGTGCCAGCAGCCTGTCGGGACTCCGAGGAGGAAGCTCCTACAATGAGCAGTTCTTC. V gene TRBV7-9 combines with J gene TRBJ2-1, with D perhaps matching TRBD2 (6 bases). CDR3 length: 19 amino acids. Looked up from germline, CDR1 is SEHNR and CDR2 is FQNEAQ (reference sequence). V shed 5 bases and J shed 0 bases, with 23 bases lying between them.

This clonotype was counted a single time. The V call is TRBV2, the J call TRBJ2-7; 7 nucleotides agree with TRBD1. This CDR3 has 15 residues. In germline, CDR1 is SNHLY, CDR2 FYNNEI. The J segment lost 6 bases and the V segment lost 1 base, leaving 9 bases of the junction unmatched. The chain's CDR3 is CASSEVRQGTREQYV. The DNA of the CDR3 is TGTGCCAGCAGTGAAGTCCGACAGGGTACACGCGAGCAGTACGTC.

This clonotype turned up a few times. The V call is TRBV7-8, the J call TRBJ2-7, with D possibly matching TRBD2 (6 bases). Germline values: CDR1 SGHVS, CDR2 FQNEAQ. CDR3 size: 17 residues. Trimming shortened V by 2 bases and J by 5 bases, and 22 bases separated the two germline ends. The DNA for the CDR3 is TGTGCCAGCAGCTTAAGGAGAACGGGGGTTCGGTTCCACGAGCAGTACTTC. Translation gives CASSLRRTGVRFHEQYF. The full variable domain, completed using reference TRBV7-8 and TRBJ2-7, is GAGVSQSPRYKVAKRGQDVALRCDPISGHVSLFWYQQALGQGPEFLTYFQNEAQLDKSGLPSDRFFAERPEGSVSTLKIQRTQQEDSAVYLCASSLRRTGVRFHEQYFGPGTRLTVT.

The chain employs TRBV24-1 and TRBJ2-4; D gene ambiguous. Trimming left V 4 bases short and J 0 bases short, with 9 bases between. The V gene's germline CDR1 is KGHDR and CDR2 SFDVKD. This CDR3 spans 15 amino acids. CDR3 coding DNA: TGTGCCACCAGTGACCCCTCTCTAGCCAAAAACATTCAGTACTTC. Translation: CATSDPSLAKNIQYF.

This clonotype came up many times. The J gene is TRBJ2-5, the V gene TRBV5-1, with TRBD1 identical over 7 bases. This CDR3 has 14 amino acids. The V and J ends lost 4 bases and 10 bases, in that order; junction bases with no gene match: 13. Germline CDR1 SGHRS, CDR2 YFSETQ. This CDR3 reads CASSVQQGSGDQYF. The CDR3, as DNA: TGCGCCAGCAGCGTACAACAGGGGAGTGGGGACCAGTACTTC.

This clonotype was detected a few times. The rearrangement uses TRBV20-1 and TRBJ2-1; D might be TRBD1 (6 bases). V dropped 7 bases and J dropped 4 bases, with 17 bases sitting between them. The germline V gene encodes CDR1 DFQATT and CDR2 SNEGSKA (reference sequence). The CDR3 runs to 14 residues. CDR3 sequence (DNA): TGCAGTGTCCCCCTGGGGACAAATTACAATGAGCAGTTCTTC. Protein sequence: CSVPLGTNYNEQFF.

V usage is TRBV20-1 and J usage is TRBJ2-5; D possibly uses TRBD1 or TRBD2 (6 bases each). V lost 0 bases and J lost 1, with 12 bases in between. The V gene's germline CDR1 is DFQATT and CDR2 SNEGSKA (reference sequence). CDR3 length: 15 residues. The CDR3 region has the DNA TGCAGTGCTAGAGATCCCTGGGGGGCCCAAGAGACCCAGTACTTC. It codes for CSARDPWGAQETQYF.

This clonotype was seen only a few times. The genes are TRBV7-6 and TRBJ2-5; 9 bases agree with TRBD1. CDR1 is SGHVS and CDR2 is FNYEAQ in the germline V gene. The length of the CDR3 is 16 residues. V trimming: 0 bases; J trimming: 4 bases; junction bases outside the gene matches: 6. The CDR3 loop reads CASSLAMGQGIETQYF. DNA for the CDR3: TGTGCCAGCAGCTTAGCAATGGGACAGGGAATAGAGACCCAGTACTTC.

V usage is TRBV7-8 and J usage is TRBJ1-1; no firm D call. Trimming cost V 1 base and J 5 bases, with 8 bases left between them. CDR1 and CDR2 (germline): SGHVS, FQNEAQ. This CDR3 comprises 13 residues. The CDR3 DNA reads TGTGCCAGCAGCTTAGAGCCCGTGACTGAAGCTTTCTTT. This translates into CASSLEPVTEAFF.

This clonotype came up many times. The chain links TRBV5-1 to TRBJ2-4; D is perhaps TRBD1 (7 bases). V dropped 3 bases and J dropped 9 bases, with 22 bases sitting between them. The CDR3 covers 16 residues. CDR1 and CDR2 (germline): SGHRS, YFSETQ. CDR3 nucleotide sequence: TGCGCCAGCAGCTCCACCTCCGGACAGGCCGGGAGCATTCAGTACTTC. This codes for CASSSTSGQAGSIQYF. The entire variable domain, with the rest obtained from reference TRBV5-1 and TRBJ2-4, is as follows: KAGVTQTPRYLIKTRGQQVTLSCSPISGHRSVSWYQQTPGQGLQFLFEYFSETQRNKGNFPGRFSGRQFSNSRSEMNVSTLELGDSALYLCASSSTSGQAGSIQYFGAGTRLSVL.